This T cell receptor (beta chain) was identified during a study of OX40 agonist ivuxolimab in advanced cancers. Study-wide background: Of the participants, approximately 44% had some prior anti-PD-1, anti-PD-L1 or anti-CTLA-4 therapy, which was allowed.

Repertoires were generated with immunoSEQ multiplex PCR, while TCRdb's copy carries only in-frame clones and drops some. The sample lists 15,000 to 20,000 clones; about four fifths were seen once. The V end was cut by 0 bases, the J end by 7 bases, with 10 bases between. The length of the CDR3 is 14 residues. From germline, CDR1 is SGHRS and CDR2 YFSETQ. This sequence was found in an adult with an advanced solid tumor such as melanoma, head and neck, liver or kidney cancer. The rearrangement links TRBV5-1 to TRBJ2-2, with D possibly being TRBD1 (5 bases). Specimen: CD4+ or CD8+ T cells sorted from blood, collected in a trial of the OX40 agonist ivuxolimab. The chain's CDR3 is CASSLAQGFGELFF. The CDR3 DNA reads as TGCGCCAGCAGCTTGGCGCAGGGCTTCGGGGAGCTGTTTTTT.